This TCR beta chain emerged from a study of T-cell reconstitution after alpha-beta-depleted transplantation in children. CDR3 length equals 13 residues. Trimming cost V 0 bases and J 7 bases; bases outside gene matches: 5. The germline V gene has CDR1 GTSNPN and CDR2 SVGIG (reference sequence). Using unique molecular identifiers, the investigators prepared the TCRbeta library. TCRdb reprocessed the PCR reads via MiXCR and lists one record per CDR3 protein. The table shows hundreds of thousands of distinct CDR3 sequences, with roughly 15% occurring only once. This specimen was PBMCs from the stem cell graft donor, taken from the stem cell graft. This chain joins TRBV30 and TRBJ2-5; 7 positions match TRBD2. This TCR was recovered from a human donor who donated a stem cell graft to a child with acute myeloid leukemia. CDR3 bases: TGTGCCTGGAGTGTACTGTCGGGGGGGACCCAGTACTTC. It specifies CAWSVLSGGTQYF.